This is a list of T cell receptor beta chains from one sample in a study of blood T cell repertoires in COVID-19. The method was immunoSEQ multiplex PCR; TCRdb's version includes in-frame clones alone and lacks a portion of them. The sample comprises roughly 200,000 clones, 65% to 90% of which are singletons, and about 4% rests with the top ten. Sequences were obtained from PBMCs or T cells enriched from blood (not recorded which). The receptors originated from a young woman who had been exposed to COVID-19. The CDR3 runs from the conserved cysteine through the conserved F or W. The D gene is left open where the match is weak. Expanded clones get a size class; other rows say once, few or many, or leave the size out.

-,TRBJ1-2,TRBV6-5,TRBD1,TGTGCCAGCAGCCTGAACCGGGACAGAGGCTATGGCTACACCTTC,CASSLNRDRGYGYTF
-,TRBJ1-1,TRBV5-1,-,TGCGCCAGCAGCTCAATGACAGGTCTGAACACTGAAGCTTTCTTT,CASSSMTGLNTEAFF
-,TRBJ1-1,TRBV11-2,TRBD1,TGTGCCAGCAGCTTAGTTGGGACAAAGGGGGCCTTGAACACTGAAGCTTTCTTT,CASSLVGTKGALNTEAFF
-,TRBJ2-7,TRBV2,-,TGTGCCAGCAGTGAGCTTGGACAGTCCTACGAGCAGTACTTC,CASSELGQSYEQYF
-,TRBJ2-7,TRBV18,TRBD1,TGTGCCAGCTCACCACTGGGACAGCCGTACTACGAGCAGTACTTC,CASSPLGQPYYEQYF
-,TRBJ1-1,TRBV5-5,-,TGTGCCAGCAGCTTGGACGGGATGATGAACACTGAAGCTTTCTTT,CASSLDGMMNTEAFF
-,TRBJ2-7,TRBV27,TRBD1,TGTGCCAGCACCTCGGGACAGGGGGTCGGTTACGAGCAGTACTTC,CASTSGQGVGYEQYF
-,TRBJ2-7,TRBV3-1/TRBV3-2,TRBD1,TGTGCCAGCAGCCCCGGACAGGTTGGCGAGCAGTACTTC,CASSPGQVGEQYF
once,TRBJ2-1,TRBV19,TRBD1,TGTGCCAGTACCTGGGACAGGGGGAGTTACAATGAGCAGTTCTTC,CASTWDRGSYNEQFF
-,TRBJ2-1,TRBV10-3,-,TGTGCCATCAGCCCTCGGTCGGCCTACAATGAGCAGTTCTTC,CAISPRSAYNEQFF
-,TRBJ1-6,TRBV18,-,TGTGCCAGCTCACTCGACTCCGGAAATTCACCCCTCCACTTT,CASSLDSGNSPLHF
-,TRBJ1-1,TRBV19,-,TGTGCCAGTACCTTCCTAAGTGGGGGCGTGATGAACACTGAAGCTTTCTTT,CASTFLSGGVMNTEAFF
-,TRBJ2-1,TRBV24-1,-,TGTGCCACCAGTGGGGGATGGGGGGGCGCGGATAATGAGCAGTTCTTC,CATSGGWGGADNEQFF
once,TRBJ1-6,TRBV5-1,TRBD1,TGCGCCAGCAGCTTGGCCGGGACAGCAGATAATTCACCCCTCCACTTT,CASSLAGTADNSPLHF
-,TRBJ1-6,TRBV14,-,TGTGCCAGCAGCCAAGCGGGGTTTTCACCCCTCCACTTT,CASSQAGFSPLHF
-,TRBJ2-5,TRBV3-1/TRBV3-2,-,TGTGCCAGCAGCCAGCTGCGGGGCCCGCAAGAGACCCAGTACTTC,CASSQLRGPQETQYF
-,TRBJ1-2,TRBV6-1,TRBD1,TGTGCCAGCAGTGACAGGGGGCGCGGTGGCTACACCTTC,CASSDRGRGGYTF
few,TRBJ2-1,TRBV5-1,TRBD2,TGCGCCAGCAGTACGACTAGCGGTCCATACAATGAGCAGTTCTTC,CASSTTSGPYNEQFF
once,TRBJ1-1,TRBV14,-,TGTGCCAGCAGCCCCCTCGACAGGTATATGGGTGAAGCTTTCTTT,CASSPLDRYMGEAFF
-,TRBJ1-3,TRBV30,-,TGTGCCTGGAGCCCGGACTGGGGCTCTGGAAACACCATATATTTT,CAWSPDWGSGNTIYF
-,TRBJ2-6,TRBV5-1,-,TGCGCCAGCAGCTTGGAGGCGGGGTCCGGGGCCAACGTCCTGACTTTC,CASSLEAGSGANVLTF
once,TRBJ2-3,TRBV29-1,TRBD2,TGCAGCGTTCCTAGCGGGGGGTGGGCCAGGACAGATACGCAGTATTTT,CSVPSGGWARTDTQYF
-,TRBJ1-6,TRBV5-1,TRBD1,TGCGCCAGCAGCTTGGCCGACAGGGAAGGTTCACCCCTCCACTTT,CASSLADREGSPLHF
-,TRBJ2-1,TRBV12-5,TRBD2,TGTGCTAGTGGTTTGGTAGTATCGTGGAGCGGGGGGCCCGATAACAATGAGCAGTTCTTC,CASGLVVSWSGGPDNNEQFF
-,TRBJ1-6,TRBV30,TRBD1,TGTGCCTGTGGGACAGGGATGAATTCACCCCTCCACTTT,CACGTGMNSPLHF
-,TRBJ2-3,TRBV18,TRBD1,TGTGCCAGCTCACCTTTTGGGGACAGGGGTACAGATACGCAGTATTTT,CASSPFGDRGTDTQYF
-,TRBJ2-7,TRBV6-5,TRBD1,TGTGCCAGCAGCCCAGGGGGAGCATCCTCCTACGAGCAGTACTTC,CASSPGGASSYEQYF
once,TRBJ1-6,TRBV3-1/TRBV3-2,-,TGTGCCAGCAGCCAAGGAACAGCCAATAATTCACCCCTCCACTTT,CASSQGTANNSPLHF
-,TRBJ2-7,TRBV11-2,TRBD1,TGTGCCAGCAGCTACTCGACAGGGGCCTACGAGCAGTACTTC,CASSYSTGAYEQYF
-,TRBJ2-7,TRBV7-2,-,TGTGCCAGCAGCTTAGACGGCGGGGGCCTGATCGAGCAGTACTTC,CASSLDGGGLIEQYF
-,TRBJ2-2,TRBV24-1,-,TGTGCCACCTCCGTCGGCACCGGGGAGCTGTTTTTT,CATSVGTGELFF
-,TRBJ2-2,TRBV19,-,TGTGCCAGTAGTATGTTGTGGGCGGGGAAGAACACCGGGGAGCTGTTTTTT,CASSMLWAGKNTGELFF
-,TRBJ2-7,TRBV30,-,TGTGCCTGGAACAGGGAAAGCCTCTCCTACGAGCAGTACTTC,CAWNRESLSYEQYF
-,TRBJ1-5,TRBV27,-,TGTGCCAGCAGATACAGCCCGGGGAATCAGCCCCAGCATTTT,CASRYSPGNQPQHF
-,TRBJ1-2,TRBV5-1,TRBD1,TGCGCCAGCAGGGGGACAGGGGAATATGGCTACACCTTC,CASRGTGEYGYTF
-,TRBJ1-1,TRBV18,-,TGTGCCAGCTCATCGGGGATTAACACTGAAGCTTTCTTT,CASSSGINTEAFF
-,TRBJ1-2,TRBV9,-,TGTGCCAGCAGCGTAGGCGGGGGGCCGTCCTATGGCTACACCTTC,CASSVGGGPSYGYTF
-,TRBJ1-4,TRBV5-1,-,TGCGCCAGCAGCCCCAGGGGCGTGACAGAAAAACTGTTTTTT,CASSPRGVTEKLFF